A selection of T cell receptor beta chains follows, all from one sample in a study of shared clonotypes between healthy human individuals. Repertoires were generated with immunoSEQ multiplex PCR, while TCRdb's copy carries only in-frame clones and drops some. The data show around 200,000 clones, around 63% seen once. The specimen sequenced was memory CD4+ T cells sorted from blood. The receptors stem from a man aged 25-45 years in good health. CDR3s include the opening cysteine and the closing phenylalanine or tryptophan. Each record gives: clone size, J gene, CDR3 length, V gene, D gene, CDR3 DNA, CDR3 protein. A D gene is named only where the DNA matches it firmly. Some rows mark clone size as missing; the rest say once, few, many or name a class of expanded clone.

>-|TRBJ1-2|13|TRBV19|-
TGTGCCAGTAGTAAGTCTTCAAACTATGGCTACACCTTC
CASSKSSNYGYTF
>-|TRBJ1-2|12|TRBV7-2|-
TGTGCCAGCAGGCGAGACAATAGTGGCTACACCTTC
CASRRDNSGYTF
>-|TRBJ1-1|13|TRBV23-1|-
TGCGCCAGCAGTCAATTCGGGGGCACCCAAGCTTTCTTT
CASSQFGGTQAFF
>few|TRBJ1-2|11|TRBV29-1|-
TGCAGCGTTGGGGGGACGGAAGGCTACACCTTC
CSVGGTEGYTF
>many|TRBJ1-2|16|TRBV10-2|TRBD1
TGCGCCAGCGGTAACAGGGGTCTTCTGATTAACTATGGCTACACCTTC
CASGNRGLLINYGYTF
>-|TRBJ2-5|13|TRBV7-7|TRBD2
TGTGCTAGCGGGTCAGGGAGTGGAGAGACCCAGTACTTC
CASGSGSGETQYF
>-|TRBJ1-3|15|TRBV5-6|-
TGTGCCAGCAGCTTGACAGGGAGCTCTGGAAACACCATATATTTT
CASSLTGSSGNTIYF
>-|TRBJ1-2|14|TRBV7-8|TRBD1
TGTGCCAGCAGCTTAGCGGACAGGGGTGAAGGCTACACCTTC
CASSLADRGEGYTF
>-|TRBJ2-1|16|TRBV27|TRBD2
TGTGCCAGCAGTCCCTTAGCGGGAAGCTCCTACAATGAGCAGTTCTTC
CASSPLAGSSYNEQFF
>-|TRBJ2-7|12|TRBV2|-
TGTGCCAGCAGGACGGACTCCTACGAGCAGTACTTC
CASRTDSYEQYF
>-|TRBJ2-5|13|TRBV7-6|-
TGTGCCAGCAGCTCACTAGTTCGGGAGACCCAGTACTTC
CASSSLVRETQYF
>-|TRBJ1-5|12|TRBV28|-
TGTGCCAGCAGTTTAGGGGAGAGGCCCCAGCATTTT
CASSLGERPQHF
>-|TRBJ2-2|13|TRBV5-4|TRBD1
TGTGCCACCCGACAGGGGTACACCGGGGAGCTGTTTTTT
CATRQGYTGELFF
>-|TRBJ2-1|16|TRBV5-1|-
TGCGCCAGCAGGGCGGGACTGGACAGGACCTACAATGAGCAGTTCTTC
CASRAGLDRTYNEQFF
>-|TRBJ1-1|14|TRBV5-6|-
TGTGCCAGCACCAAGGGGGGGGCGAACACTGAAGCTTTCTTT
CASTKGGANTEAFF
>-|TRBJ1-4|13|TRBV2|-
TGTGCCAGCAAGCGGCAGACCCAGTATGGACTGTTTTTT
CASKRQTQYGLFF
>-|TRBJ2-2|13|TRBV29-1|-
TGCAGCGTTCGAGGGGGAAGAACCGGGGAGCTGTTTTTT
CSVRGGRTGELFF
>-|TRBJ2-2|13|TRBV9|-
TGTGCCAGCAGCCTGCAAACCACCGGGGAGCTGTTTTTT
CASSLQTTGELFF
>few|TRBJ1-4|15|TRBV19|-
TGTGCCAGTAGTACCCGGCGGGCAACTAATGAAAAACTGTTTTTT
CASSTRRATNEKLFF
>-|TRBJ2-1|13|TRBV7-3|-
TGTGCCAGCAGCCCCGGGACCAACTTGGCGCAGTTCTTC
CASSPGTNLAQFF
>-|TRBJ1-5|16|TRBV19|-
TGTGCCAGTAGCGAAATGGGGCGGGGGGGATATCAGCCCCAGCATTTT
CASSEMGRGGYQPQHF
>-|TRBJ2-1|16|TRBV5-1|TRBD1
TGCGCCAGCAGCTTGGCCCGGGACAGCTCCTACAATGAGCAGTTCTTC
CASSLARDSSYNEQFF
>-|TRBJ1-1|14|TRBV27|-
TGTGCCAGCAGTTTCATAAGGTCAGGGACTGAAGCTTTCTTT
CASSFIRSGTEAFF
>-|TRBJ2-7|16|TRBV2|-
TGTGCCAGCGGGGGTGACTACAGGGTTGGACCCTGGATCCAGTACTTC
CASGGDYRVGPWIQYF
>-|TRBJ2-2|15|TRBV2|TRBD2
TGTGCCAGCAGTGAAGCGAACCCGGGGGGCGGGGAGCTGTTTTTT
CASSEANPGGGELFF
>-|TRBJ2-6|16|TRBV19|-
TGTGCCAGTAGTCGGTCCGGGAACTCTGGGGCCAACGTCCTGACTTTC
CASSRSGNSGANVLTF
>-|TRBJ2-7|14|TRBV6-1|-
TGTGCCAGCAGTGAAGCTTTCAGGGGCTACGAGCAGTACTTC
CASSEAFRGYEQYF
>-|TRBJ2-4|15|TRBV28|-
TGTGCCAGCACCACCCAAGTGCCGTTGGAAAACATTCAGTACTTC
CASTTQVPLENIQYF
>-|TRBJ2-1|12|TRBV9|-
TGTGCCAGCAGGGGGCCGACTTTCGAGCAGTTCTTC
CASRGPTFEQFF
>-|TRBJ1-5|16|TRBV5-3|-
TGTGCCAGAAGCCCATTCACGCAGGCGAACAATCAGCCCCAGCATTTT
CARSPFTQANNQPQHF
>few|TRBJ2-7|13|TRBV7-7|TRBD1
TGTGCTAGCAGCACGGACAGGGGGGGCGAGCAGTACTTC
CASSTDRGGEQYF
>-|TRBJ1-1|13|TRBV7-8|-
TGTGCCAGCAGCCTCTACACCAACACTGAAGCTTTCTTT
CASSLYTNTEAFF
>-|TRBJ2-3|15|TRBV9|-
TGTGCCAGCAGCGTAGGGTCTTGGCGCACAGATACGCAGTATTTT
CASSVGSWRTDTQYF
>-|TRBJ1-4|16|TRBV15|-
TGTGCCACCAGCAGAGATGTCCGAGCGGCTAATGAAAAACTGTTTTTT
CATSRDVRAANEKLFF
>-|TRBJ2-2|14|TRBV5-1|-
TGCGCCAGCAGCTTGGACTGGGACGCCGGGGAGCTGTTTTTT
CASSLDWDAGELFF
>-|TRBJ1-3|17|TRBV14|TRBD1
TGTGCCAGCAGCCGAGGAGGGGGACAGCGCTCTGGAAACACCATATATTTT
CASSRGGGQRSGNTIYF
>few|TRBJ2-7|12|TRBV6-1|-
TGTGCCAGCAGTGCCCGTTTCTACGAGCAGTACTTC
CASSARFYEQYF
>-|TRBJ1-1|14|TRBV5-1|-
TGCGCCAGCAGCCCCGGGACTGTCCCCACTGAAGCTTTCTTT
CASSPGTVPTEAFF
>-|TRBJ1-2|13|TRBV2|-
TGTGCCAGCAGTGAACCAGGGAACTATGGCTACACCTTC
CASSEPGNYGYTF
>few|TRBJ2-1|12|TRBV28|-
TGTGCCAGCAGTTTGGGACCGGGTTATCGGTTCTTC
CASSLGPGYRFF
>-|TRBJ2-1|14|TRBV9|TRBD2
TGTGCCAGCAGCGTACTAGCGGGGGGGGAAGAGCAGTTCTTC
CASSVLAGGEEQFF
>many|TRBJ2-7|17|TRBV13|TRBD1
TGTGCCAGCAGCTTCGGGACAGGGGCCCTCAGGTGGAGGGAGCAGTACTTC
CASSFGTGALRWREQYF